These 9 T cell receptor beta chains share one sample of origin, sequenced in a study of response to subunit inactivated influenza vaccine. One entry per CDR3 protein results from TCRdb running MiXCR on the RT-PCR reads. The sample lists about 500,000 distinct CDR3 sequences, 13% seen once, with around 12% in the top ten. Here the sequenced sample was PBMCs from blood, taken roughly 48 days after vaccination. The receptors were sampled from a man in his fifties who received an inactivated influenza vaccine.

This clonotype turned up a few times. The chain links TRBV20-1 to TRBJ2-6; TRBD1 aligns across 11 bases. Germline V lookup: CDR1 DFQATT, CDR2 SNEGSKA (reference sequence). V dropped 1 base and J dropped 0; count of bases not matched to a gene: 11. The CDR3 extends over 20 amino acids. The CDR3 nucleotides read TGCAGTGCTAGAGTAGGACAGGGGGCCATTCAACGCTCTGGGGCCAACGTCCTGACTTTC. Translating gives CSARVGQGAIQRSGANVLTF.

This chain links TRBV4-1 with TRBJ2-6; 8 bases fit TRBD1. Germline V gene data show CDR1 as MGHRA and CDR2 as YSYEKL. The ends lost 3 bases at V and 0 bases at J; junction bases unmatched: 7. The CDR3 spans 18 residues. The CDR3 DNA follows: TGCGCCAGCAGCCAGACAGGGGCGATCCACTCTGGGGCCAACGTCCTGACTTTC. It translates to CASSQTGAIHSGANVLTF.

This clonotype was seen only a few times. The CDR3 loop reads CASSQYGTAYGYTF. The CDR3 DNA follows: TGCGCCAGCAGCCAGTACGGGACAGCCTATGGCTACACCTTC. The chain carries TRBV4-3 and TRBJ1-2; 7 bases line up with TRBD1. V was clipped by 3 bases and J by 4 bases; unmatched bases: 5. Germline CDR1 and CDR2: LGHNA and YSLEER. The CDR3 contains 14 residues.

The V call is TRBV20-1, the J call TRBJ2-7; a weak D match, TRBD1 (6 bases). Trimming left V 1 base short and J 11 bases short, with 18 bases between. Germline CDR1 reads DFQATT; CDR2 reads SNEGSKA (reference sequence). The CDR3 length is 13 residues. The CDR3 DNA reads TGCAGTGCTAGAGTTAGACAGACAGGAAAAGAGTACTTC. It encodes CSARVRQTGKEYF.

The V call is TRBV5-1, the J call TRBJ2-5, with TRBD2 matching over 13 bases. The CDR3 consists of 16 residues. Germline CDR1 and CDR2: SGHRS and YFSETQ. The ends lost 4 bases at V and 2 bases at J; junction bases unmatched: 5. CDR3 sequence reads: CASSPGTSGTQETQYF. The CDR3 DNA follows: TGCGCCAGCAGCCCCGGGACTAGCGGGACACAAGAGACCCAGTACTTC.

This clonotype appeared a single time. The chain joins TRBV5-1 to TRBJ1-1, with TRBD1 matching 7 bases. The V segment lost 4 bases and the J segment 4 bases; nucleotides outside the gene matches: 7. Germline assignment: CDR1 SGHRS and CDR2 YFSETQ. This CDR3 has 14 residues. Here the CDR3 DNA reads TGCGCCAGCAGCGCACGAAGGGGGCTCACTGAAGCTTTCTTT. The encoded protein is CASSARRGLTEAFF. Full variable domain (missing parts from reference TRBV5-1 and TRBJ1-1): KAGVTQTPRYLIKTRGQQVTLSCSPISGHRSVSWYQQTPGQGLQFLFEYFSETQRNKGNFPGRFSGRQFSNSRSEMNVSTLELGDSALYLCASSARRGLTEAFFGQGTRLTVV.

This clonotype showed up just a few times. The chain links TRBV7-2 to TRBJ2-7, with TRBD1 matching over 9 bases. With 6 bases clipped from V and 0 bases from J, the junction kept 3 bases outside the gene matches. This CDR3 has 14 residues. Germline lookup yields CDR1 SGHTA and CDR2 FQGNSA. CDR3 region: CASRPTGGSYEQYF. In DNA form, the CDR3 reads TGTGCCAGCAGGCCGACAGGGGGCTCCTACGAGCAGTACTTC.

This clonotype was found many times. The CDR3 region has the DNA TGTGCCAGCAGCGAGACAGGGTATAATTCACCCCTCCACTTT. Translating gives CASSETGYNSPLHF. The chain is built from TRBV14 and TRBJ1-6, with 7 bases aligning to TRBD1. V trimming: 5 bases; J trimming: 4 bases; junction bases outside the gene matches: 2. Germline CDR1 SGHDN, CDR2 FVKESK. This CDR3 region has 14 residues.

The rearrangement joins TRBV4-2 to TRBJ2-6; D call uncertain. The CDR3 contains 16 residues. Germline V CDR1 and CDR2: LGHNA, YNFKEQ. V was clipped by 0 bases and J by 0 bases, with 6 bases between them. The CDR3 sequence: CASSQDPTSGANVLTF. The CDR3 DNA follows: TGTGCCAGCAGCCAAGATCCCACCTCTGGGGCCAACGTCCTGACTTTC.